This is a list of T cell receptor beta chains from one sample in a study of beta chain features in type 1 diabetes. Here immunoSEQ multiplex PCR was the method, and the copy in TCRdb shows in-frame clones only, minus some. The repertoire has about 170,000 clones, roughly 8% of them found once; the top ten carry under 0.55%. The specimen sequenced was central memory CD4+ T cells from blood. Receptors originate from a man aged 18-30 years with type 1 diabetes. Both conserved end residues are trimmed from each CDR3. Each record gives: J gene, clone size, V gene, CDR3 protein. The size entry is marked missing in some rows and otherwise reads once, few, many or a size class.

TRBJ2-1	.	TRBV11-2	ASSPPEGPRKRGEQF
TRBJ2-5	many	TRBV9	ASSVDHQVEETQY
TRBJ2-6	few	TRBV7-9	ASSYPRDRGANVLT
TRBJ2-3	.	TRBV29-1	SVGLAGESTDTQY
TRBJ2-1	few	TRBV5-1	ASSFLAGELNEQF
TRBJ2-1	.	TRBV19	ASSPGTIYNEQF
TRBJ1-2	.	TRBV28	ASSGAGGQGTYYGYT
TRBJ2-7	.	TRBV11-2	ASSLRGVGISYEQY
TRBJ2-7	.	TRBV7-2	ASSLAQGYEQY
TRBJ2-7	.	TRBV5-4	ASSSNTGVGEQY
TRBJ1-1	.	TRBV7-9	ASSLLVPGTEAF
TRBJ2-1	few	TRBV6-5	ASSRGSGYNEQF
TRBJ2-3	.	TRBV28	ASSFRGGLSTDTQY
TRBJ1-6	few	TRBV28	ASGMGEKGPRNSPLH
TRBJ1-5	many	TRBV30	AWSQDSNQPQH
TRBJ2-4	.	TRBV2	ASDPRTGGGNIQY
TRBJ1-2	few	TRBV2	ASRLYGYT
TRBJ2-4	.	TRBV4-2	ASSLGGGAKNIQY
TRBJ2-2	.	TRBV28	ASNPLGAGADGELF
TRBJ1-2	.	TRBV2	ASSEDRGTYGYT
TRBJ2-2	.	TRBV5-4	ASSSPWQSGELF
TRBJ2-1	.	TRBV7-8	ASSAGQGEF
TRBJ1-4	.	TRBV10-3	AISESGQVASREKLF
TRBJ2-1	.	TRBV5-1	ASSARGQGLYNEQF
TRBJ2-5	.	TRBV10-3	AISDGQGQTQY
TRBJ2-5	few	TRBV29-1	SVWARGAGETQY
TRBJ2-2	.	TRBV19	ASRTGLTGELF
TRBJ2-7	.	TRBV28	ASSLEEPQY
TRBJ2-5	.	TRBV18	ASSPPVATGETQY
TRBJ1-2	.	TRBV2	ASSSWGVNYGYT
TRBJ2-1	few	TRBV28	ASSPPDRVDHEQF
TRBJ1-2	.	TRBV9	ASSAATGAYGYT
TRBJ1-3	.	TRBV30	AGTGTGHGNTIY
TRBJ1-2	few	TRBV6-6	ASSLDRGYGYT
TRBJ1-1	.	TRBV7-2	ASSSEWNTEAF
TRBJ2-2	.	TRBV6-1	ASSEVDRARTGELF
TRBJ2-7	many	TRBV2	ASRPTSGVHYEQY
TRBJ2-1	few	TRBV28	ASSPRTNEQF
TRBJ2-5	few	TRBV28	ASSFGQGGQETQY
TRBJ2-2	.	TRBV27	ASSPTSGNTGELF